This T cell receptor beta chain was observed in a study of radiotherapy plus CTLA-4 blockade in lung cancer. Study-level background: There were objective responses in approximately 19% of patients, and over 25% had disease control. General study findings and limits: Response was reportedly best predicted by early blood T cell clone dynamics, with interferon-beta. Radiotherapy plus ipilimumab was followed by expansion in blood of tumor-derived TCR clones.

Libraries were prepared by immunoSEQ multiplex PCR; TCRdb keeps only in-frame clonotypes and omits some of them. The sample holds about 95,000 clones, around 82% seen once. The CDR3 extends over 15 amino acids. V lost 7 bases and J 2 bases, leaving 18 bases between the germline ends. Germline V gene data show CDR1 as SNHLY and CDR2 as FYNNEI. On this clone: Its antigen is still unknown.

With ipilimumab providing CTLA-4 blockade, focal radiation was administered to patients who had chemo-refractory metastatic non-small-cell lung cancer. This TCR was sampled from a human donor with non-small cell lung cancer who had stable disease on radiotherapy plus ipilimumab. Here the sequenced sample was peripheral blood, taken from a patient treated with radiotherapy plus ipilimumab. The chain has TRBV2 and TRBJ2-7, with TRBD2 as a possible D gene (6 bases). CDR3 DNA: TGTGCCAGCATGAGGAGGGAAGGGCGTCCCTACGAGCAGTACTTC. It encodes CASMRREGRPYEQYF.